This T cell receptor beta chain was recorded in a study of blood T cell repertoires in COVID-19. Overall study context: The analysed material was cDNA or gDNA that came from T cells, B-cell-depleted T cells, or PBMCs.

Participants spanned ages roughly 18 to 95 years and resided in roughly 22 US areas. Assignment of participants to cohorts was predicated upon participant-reported clinical history. V gave up 5 bases and J gave up 11 bases; unmatched junction bases: 11. This CDR3 region has 14 residues. Germline V CDR1 and CDR2: SGHTA, FQGNSA. Sequencing was performed with immunoSEQ multiplex PCR; in TCRdb, only in-frame clones are kept and a portion is missing. Among 300,000 to 450,000 clones listed, approximately 90% were seen once. This clone has a single count. The origin of this receptor is a man younger than 35 who had recovered from COVID-19. Sequencing was carried out using PBMCs or T cells enriched from blood (not recorded which). The chain employs TRBV7-2 and TRBJ1-5; 8 nucleotides line up with TRBD1. Here the CDR3 reads CASSPGQGGRAQHF. The CDR3 coding sequence is TGTGCCAGCAGCCCCGGACAGGGAGGTCGTGCCCAGCATTTT.